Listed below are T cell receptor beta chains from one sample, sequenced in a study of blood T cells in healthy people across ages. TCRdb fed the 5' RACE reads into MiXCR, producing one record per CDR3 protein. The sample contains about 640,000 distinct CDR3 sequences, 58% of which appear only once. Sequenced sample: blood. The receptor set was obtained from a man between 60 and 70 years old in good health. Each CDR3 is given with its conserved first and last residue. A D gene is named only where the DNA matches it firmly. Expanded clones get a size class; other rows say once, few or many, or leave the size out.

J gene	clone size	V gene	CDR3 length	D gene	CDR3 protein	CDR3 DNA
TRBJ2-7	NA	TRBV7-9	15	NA	CASNLRGTSYNEQYF	TGTGCCAGCAACTTAAGAGGGACCTCCTACAATGAGCAGTACTTC
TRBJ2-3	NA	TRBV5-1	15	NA	CASSLLPGGADTQYF	TGCGCCAGCAGCTTGCTTCCCGGGGGCGCAGATACGCAGTATTTT
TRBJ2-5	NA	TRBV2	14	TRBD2	CASSEERGGETQYF	TGTGCCAGCAGTGAAGAGCGGGGGGGCGAGACCCAGTACTTC
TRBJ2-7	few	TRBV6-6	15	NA	CASRPGRSNHYEQYF	TGTGCCAGCAGGCCGGGACGGTCAAACCATTACGAGCAGTACTTC
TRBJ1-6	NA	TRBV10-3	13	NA	CAISGQTNSPLHF	TGTGCCATCAGTGGACAGACTAATTCACCCCTCCACTTT
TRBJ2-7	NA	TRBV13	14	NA	CASSLALGAYEQYF	TGTGCCAGCAGCTTAGCGTTAGGCGCCTACGAGCAGTACTTC
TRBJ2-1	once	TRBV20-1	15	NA	CSADGYRDSYNEQFF	TGCAGTGCCGACGGGTACAGGGACTCCTACAATGAGCAGTTCTTC
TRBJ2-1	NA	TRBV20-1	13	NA	CSARDPYAGEQFF	TGCAGTGCTAGAGATCCGTACGCCGGGGAGCAGTTCTTC
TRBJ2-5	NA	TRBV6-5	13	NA	CASSYPGQSTQYF	TGTGCCAGCAGTTATCCCGGTCAGTCGACCCAGTACTTC
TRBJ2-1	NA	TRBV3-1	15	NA	CASSPQARAYNEQFF	TGTGCCAGCAGCCCTCAAGCGCGAGCGTACAATGAGCAGTTCTTC
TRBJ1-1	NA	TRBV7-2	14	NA	CASSSREGNTEAFF	TGTGCCAGCAGCTCCCGAGAAGGGAACACTGAAGCTTTCTTT
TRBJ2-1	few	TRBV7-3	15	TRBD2	CASSLSAGGHNEQFF	TGTGCCAGCAGCTTAAGCGCGGGGGGGCACAATGAGCAGTTCTTC
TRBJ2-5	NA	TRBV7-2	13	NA	CASSWRIWETQYF	TGTGCCAGCAGCTGGCGGATTTGGGAGACCCAGTACTTC
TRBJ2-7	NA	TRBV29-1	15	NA	CSVEDPNGFRGEQYF	TGCAGCGTTGAAGATCCCAACGGTTTTAGGGGCGAGCAGTACTTC
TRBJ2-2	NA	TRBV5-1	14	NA	CASSASQGSGELFF	TGCGCCAGCAGCGCCTCACAGGGATCCGGGGAGCTGTTTTTT
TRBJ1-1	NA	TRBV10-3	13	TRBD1	CAIRGQGGTEAFF	TGTGCCATCAGGGGACAGGGTGGGACTGAAGCTTTCTTT
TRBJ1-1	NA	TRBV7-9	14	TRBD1	CASSQRGQGAEAFF	TGTGCCAGCAGCCAAAGGGGACAGGGAGCTGAAGCTTTCTTT
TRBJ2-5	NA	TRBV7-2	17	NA	CASSYPEGTGYQETQYF	TGTGCCAGCAGCTACCCCGAAGGGACGGGTTACCAAGAGACCCAGTACTTC
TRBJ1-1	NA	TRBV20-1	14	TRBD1	CSASRGTGDTEAFF	TGCAGTGCTAGTAGGGGGACAGGGGACACTGAAGCTTTCTTT
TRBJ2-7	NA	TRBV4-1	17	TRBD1	CASSQDRGTEISYEQYF	TGCGCCAGCAGCCAAGATCGTGGGACAGAGATAAGCTACGAGCAGTACTTC
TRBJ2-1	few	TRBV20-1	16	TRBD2	CSARRERGGFYNEQFF	TGCAGTGCTAGACGCGAGCGGGGGGGCTTCTACAATGAGCAGTTCTTC
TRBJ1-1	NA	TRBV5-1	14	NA	CASSFTWMNTEAFF	TGCGCCAGCAGCTTTACGTGGATGAACACTGAAGCTTTCTTT
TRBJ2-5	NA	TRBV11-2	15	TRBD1	CASSTNRGMGETQYF	TGTGCCAGCAGCACGAACAGGGGCATGGGAGAGACCCAGTACTTC
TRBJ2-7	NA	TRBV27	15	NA	CASSRGPDRIYEQYF	TGTGCCAGCTCCCGAGGACCAGACCGAATCTACGAGCAGTACTTC
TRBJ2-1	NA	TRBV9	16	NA	CASSVYRDPRRNEQFF	TGTGCCAGCAGCGTCTACAGGGACCCTCGAAGGAATGAGCAGTTCTTC
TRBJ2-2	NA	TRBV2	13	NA	CASSAQNTGELFF	TGTGCCAGCAGTGCCCAGAACACCGGGGAGCTGTTTTTT
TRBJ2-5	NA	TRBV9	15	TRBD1	CASSGTGRGKETQYF	TGTGCCAGCAGCGGGACAGGGAGAGGTAAAGAGACCCAGTACTTC
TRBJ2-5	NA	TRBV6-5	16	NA	CASIPGSGSSQETQYF	TGTGCCAGCATCCCCGGAAGTGGGAGCTCACAAGAGACCCAGTACTTC
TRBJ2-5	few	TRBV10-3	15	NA	CAISDSDRRGETQYF	TGTGCCATCAGTGATAGCGATCGGAGAGGGGAGACCCAGTACTTC
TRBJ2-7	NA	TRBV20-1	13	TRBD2	CSARGEGGYEQYF	TGCAGTGCTAGAGGGGAGGGCGGCTATGAGCAGTACTTC
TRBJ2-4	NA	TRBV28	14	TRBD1	CASSSGTGGYIQYF	TGTGCCAGCAGTTCCGGGACAGGGGGATACATTCAGTACTTC